This T cell receptor beta chain was retrieved from a study of shared clonotypes between healthy human individuals. The CDR3 is 14 amino acids. Germline-derived CDR1 and CDR2 are MNHEY and SMNVEV (reference sequence). After removal of 3 bases from V and 3 bases from J, the junction contained 5 bases not matched to a gene. Profiled with immunoSEQ multiplex PCR; TCRdb holds only in-frame clones, not every one. The sample gives around 500,000 clones, 79% of which show up once; less than 15% is in the top ten. Sequencing was performed on PBMCs. The TCR was taken from a woman aged 35 to 49 in good health. Some clones in this sample may be carry-over from other donors' samples. The V and J genes are TRBV27 and TRBJ2-7; the match to TRBD1 covers 7 bases. For the CDR3, the DNA is TGTGCCAGCAGTTTGGGACAGAAATACTACGAGCAGTACTTC. The encoded protein is CASSLGQKYYEQYF.